These 26 T cell receptor beta chains came from one sample sequenced in a study of cytomegalovirus exposure and HLA in healthy donors. TCRdb keeps only in-frame clones here, not all; method: immunoSEQ multiplex PCR. This table holds under 80,000 clones, roughly 94% found once. The sequencing input was PBMCs. The receptors here all came from a young woman in good health and CMV-seropositive.

V usage is TRBV19 and J usage is TRBJ1-4; 8 bases match TRBD1. From germline, CDR1 is LNHDA and CDR2 SQIVND (reference sequence). The CDR3 contains 13 residues. V gave up 8 bases and J gave up 3 bases; unmatched junction bases: 2. The CDR3 loop is CASGQGSNEKLFF. The CDR3 DNA reads as TGTGCCAGTGGACAGGGCTCTAATGAAAAACTGTTTTTT. The full variable domain, with the rest looked up from reference TRBV19 and TRBJ1-4, is DGGITQSPKYLFRKEGQNVTLSCEQNLNHDAMYWYRQDPGQGLRLIYYSQIVNDFQKGDIAEGYSVSREKKESFPLTVTSAQKNPTAFYLCASGQGSNEKLFFGSGTQLSVL.

The chain joins TRBV10-3 to TRBJ1-2; D is ambiguous. The V gene lost 7 bases and the J gene lost 4 bases, with 13 bases spanning the gap. CDR3 length: 13 amino acids. CDR1 ENHRY and CDR2 SYGVKD come from the germline V gene. As DNA, the CDR3 is TGTGCCATCACCACCGACCCGGGCTATGGCTACACCTTC. Its translation: CAITTDPGYGYTF.

The J gene is TRBJ1-6, the V gene TRBV7-9; 9 bases match TRBD1. J gave up 7 bases and V 2 bases, and 6 bases lay outside the gene matches. Germline V gene sequence: CDR1 SEHNR, CDR2 FQNEAQ (reference sequence). The CDR3 has 16 residues. CDR3 nucleotide sequence: TGTGCCAGCAGCTTACTCCGACAGGGGGTAAATTCACCCCTCCACTTT. It yields the protein CASSLLRQGVNSPLHF.

The V and J genes are TRBV19 and TRBJ2-4, with 7 bases fitting TRBD2. This CDR3 is 16 amino acids long. Per the germline V gene, CDR1 is LNHDA and CDR2 is SQIVND (reference sequence). V lost 3 bases, J lost 1 base, and 6 bases stayed unmatched. This chain's CDR3 is CASSISGAGAKNIQYF. The CDR3 DNA sequence: TGTGCCAGTAGTATTTCGGGAGCGGGGGCCAAAAACATTCAGTACTTC. Based on the CDR3 plus reference TRBV19 and TRBJ2-4, the full variable domain is DGGITQSPKYLFRKEGQNVTLSCEQNLNHDAMYWYRQDPGQGLRLIYYSQIVNDFQKGDIAEGYSVSREKKESFPLTVTSAQKNPTAFYLCASSISGAGAKNIQYFGAGTRLSVL.

The CDR3 DNA sequence: TGTGCCAGCAGTTTTTTTCAGTTTTCGAACTATGGCTACACCTTC. This gives the protein CASSFFQFSNYGYTF. The J gene is TRBJ1-2, the V gene TRBV28; D is unresolved. Trimming left V 3 bases short and J 2 bases short, with 13 bases between. Germline V gene data show CDR1 as MDHEN and CDR2 as SYDVKM. There are 15 residues in the CDR3.

This clone was found once. This chain uses TRBV6-1 with TRBJ2-1; 9 positions agree with TRBD2. The CDR3 sequence is 16 residues long. The trim removed 1 base at V and 5 bases at J, leaving 6 bases unmatched. Germline CDR1 is MNHNS and CDR2 is SASEGT. For the CDR3, the DNA is TGTGCCAGCAGTGAAGGATCTAGCGGGGTAAACAATGAGCAGTTCTTC. It is translated as CASSEGSSGVNNEQFF.

The chain employs TRBV25-1 and TRBJ1-1, with no clear D. The CDR3 totals 13 residues. The germline V and J ends were trimmed by 7 bases and 0 bases, with 9 bases remaining between them. The V gene's germline CDR1 is MGHDK and CDR2 SYGVNS. DNA of the CDR3: TGTGCCAGCACTGGTCGGTTGAACACTGAAGCTTTCTTT. Its protein is CASTGRLNTEAFF. Combining the CDR3 with reference TRBV25-1 and TRBJ1-1 gives the whole variable domain EADIYQTPRYLVIGTGKKITLECSQTMGHDKMYWYQQDPGMELHLIHYSYGVNSTEKGDLSSESTVSRIRTEHFPLTLESARPSHTSQYLCASTGRLNTEAFFGQGTRLTVV.

This chain joins TRBV13 and TRBJ2-6; 9 nucleotides match TRBD1. The CDR3 runs to 16 residues. V lost 4 bases, J lost 4 bases, and 5 bases stayed unmatched. Germline loops: CDR1 PRHDT, CDR2 FYEKMQ (reference sequence). The CDR3 spells CASSSGTGRGANVLTF. DNA of the CDR3: TGTGCCAGCAGCTCCGGGACAGGGAGGGGGGCCAACGTCCTGACTTTC.

The V gene is TRBV6-5, the J gene TRBJ1-1; D is possibly TRBD1 (6 bases). CDR3 length equals 11 residues. Germline CDR1 and CDR2: MNHEY and SVGAGI. V gave up 7 bases and J gave up 11 bases, with 14 bases separating them. The CDR3 spells CASTSGGGAFF. The CDR3 DNA reads TGTGCCAGCACCTCGGGAGGGGGGGCTTTCTTT.

This chain joins TRBV28 and TRBJ2-5; TRBD2 is a possible D gene (5 bases). With 5 bases removed from V and 5 bases from J, the gap between germline ends came to 18 bases. CDR1 MDHEN and CDR2 SYDVKM come from the germline V gene. CDR3 size: 15 residues. Written as DNA, the CDR3 is TGTGCCAGCAGTCCCCGGCCTACTAGTCCGGAGACCCAGTACTTC. This codes for CASSPRPTSPETQYF.

The chain is built from TRBV18 and TRBJ2-1; the D gene is possibly TRBD1 (5 bases). V was trimmed by 3 bases and J by 4 bases, leaving 22 bases between them. CDR3 length: 18 residues. Germline CDR1 KGHSH, CDR2 LQKENI. CDR3 sequence reads: CASSPVTLHLGVYNEQFF. The DNA of the CDR3 is TGTGCCAGCTCACCTGTTACACTACACCTAGGGGTATACAATGAGCAGTTCTTC.

The CDR3 here is CASSLNRASGEQYF. CDR3 bases: TGTGCCAGCAGCTTGAACAGGGCCTCCGGCGAGCAGTACTTC. This chain connects TRBV5-5 to TRBJ2-7, with a tentative D call TRBD1 (6 bases). The V end lost 1 base, the J end lost 6 bases, and 14 bases lay between the germline ends. CDR1 SGHKS and CDR2 YYEKEE come from the germline V gene (reference sequence). This CDR3 contains 14 residues.

The gene calls are TRBV28 and TRBJ2-1, with 8 positions matching TRBD1. V was pared by 6 bases and J by 1 base, with 14 bases of the junction left unmatched. Germline CDR1 is MDHEN and CDR2 is SYDVKM. The CDR3 has 18 residues. The CDR3 nucleotides read TGTGCCAGCAGCCTTTACCCTTTGACAGGGGTATCCTACAATGAGCAGTTCTTC. Its translation: CASSLYPLTGVSYNEQFF.

This rearrangement joins TRBV9 to TRBJ2-2; tentative D call: TRBD2 (5 bases). Trimming took 0 bases from V and 1 from J, leaving 13 bases between them. CDR1 and CDR2 (germline): SGDLS, YYNGEE. The CDR3 contains 17 residues. For the CDR3, the DNA is TGTGCCAGCAGCGTAGTGGGCCGGGATGTGAACACCGGGGAGCTGTTTTTT. Protein sequence: CASSVVGRDVNTGELFF.

This chain links TRBV28 with TRBJ1-2; 7 bases align to TRBD1. Trimming at V came to 3 bases and at J to 6 bases, leaving 10 bases not matched to a gene. Germline CDR1 reads MDHEN; CDR2 reads SYDVKM. This CDR3 has 15 residues. The CDR3 DNA is TGTGCCAGCAGTTTGACAGGGATAACGGGGGATGGCTACACCTTC. Residues: CASSLTGITGDGYTF.

The rearrangement uses TRBV28 and TRBJ2-5, with D perhaps matching TRBD1 (6 bases). Between the trimmed V and J ends, which lost 7 bases and 2 bases, there was a span of 14 bases. Germline V gives CDR1 MDHEN, CDR2 SYDVKM. CDR3 length: 14 residues. CDR3 coding DNA: TGTGCCAGCACCCACAGGGTGGCACAAGAGACCCAGTACTTC. Residues: CASTHRVAQETQYF.

The chain is built from TRBV18 and TRBJ1-5; unclear D gene. This CDR3 contains 13 residues. Germline lookup yields CDR1 KGHSH and CDR2 LQKENI. Trimming took off 3 bases at V and 5 bases at J, with 8 bases between the two ends. The CDR3 DNA reads TGTGCCAGCTCACCCTTCCCTGATCAGCCCCAGCATTTT. Its protein is CASSPFPDQPQHF.

The chain couples TRBV4-1 to TRBJ2-2; weak D call: TRBD2 (5 bases). Germline CDR1 MGHRA, CDR2 YSYEKL. V shed 1 base and J shed 2 bases, with 8 bases lying between them. This CDR3 has 15 amino acids. CDR3 coding DNA: TGCGCCAGCAGCCAAGCATGGACTAACACCGGGGAGCTGTTTTTT. It yields the protein CASSQAWTNTGELFF.

As DNA, the CDR3 is TGTGCCAGCAGCCAAGACACTAGCGGGTCCCTCGACGGGGAGCTGTTTTTT. Translating gives CASSQDTSGSLDGELFF. The gene calls are TRBV4-2 and TRBJ2-2, with 9 bases lining up with TRBD2. V gave up 0 bases and J gave up 7 bases; unmatched junction bases: 9. This CDR3 has 17 residues. Germline CDR1 and CDR2: LGHNA and YNFKEQ.

This sequence joins TRBV7-6 and TRBJ1-2; 8 bases map to TRBD1. The length of the CDR3 is 16 residues. Trimming cost V 2 bases and J 7 bases; bases outside gene matches: 12. Per the germline V gene, CDR1 is SGHVS and CDR2 is FNYEAQ. The CDR3 region is CASSLLGTGGSIGYTF. The DNA of the CDR3 is TGTGCCAGCAGCTTACTGGGCACAGGGGGTTCGATTGGCTACACCTTC.

The chain employs TRBV7-2 and TRBJ2-1; TRBD2 is a possible D gene (7 bases). Germline V CDR1 and CDR2: SGHTA, FQGNSA. This CDR3 spans 14 amino acids. V dropped 2 bases and J dropped 9 bases, with 14 bases sitting between them. DNA for the CDR3: TGTGCCAGCAGCTTATCGAGGGGGGGTGGTGAGCAGTTCTTC. This sequence encodes CASSLSRGGGEQFF.

V usage is TRBV4-1 and J usage is TRBJ1-2, with a possible D match to TRBD1 (5 bases). Deletions cut 0 bases from V and 5 bases from J, with 13 bases between. From germline, CDR1 is MGHRA and CDR2 YSYEKL. The length of the CDR3 is 15 residues. This CDR3 reads CASSQDGTRGYGYTF. The CDR3, as DNA: TGCGCCAGCAGCCAAGATGGCACCCGGGGGTATGGCTACACCTTC.

V gene TRBV29-1 combines with J gene TRBJ2-1; 8 bases are shared with TRBD1. The junction had 11 bases not matched to a gene; V was cut back by 5 bases and J by 8 bases. CDR3 size: 14 residues. The germline gives CDR1 SQVTM, CDR2 ANQGSEA. CDR3 coding DNA: TGCAGCGTTATCAAAATTCAGGGGGCCGATGAGCAGTTCTTC. The encoded protein is CSVIKIQGADEQFF.

The CDR3 bases are TGTGCCTGGACTTCTGCCCAGGGGGCCTATAATTCACCCCTCCACTTT. Translated, it gives CAWTSAQGAYNSPLHF. The J gene is TRBJ1-6, the V gene TRBV30, with TRBD1 identical over 7 bases. CDR3 length equals 16 residues. V shed 4 bases, J shed 2 bases, and the junction held 8 bases outside the gene matches. Germline-derived CDR1 and CDR2 are GTSNPN and SVGIG (reference sequence).

The V and J genes are TRBV4-2 and TRBJ2-7; 10 bases are shared with TRBD1. Germline values: CDR1 LGHNA, CDR2 YNFKEQ. This CDR3 comprises 17 residues. Trimming cost V 2 bases and J 5 bases; bases outside gene matches: 12. This CDR3 is CASSQTFPRQGADEQYF. The DNA for the CDR3 is TGTGCCAGCAGCCAAACCTTTCCCCGACAGGGGGCCGACGAGCAGTACTTC.

The chain joins TRBV7-9 to TRBJ2-1; 8 nucleotides align to TRBD1. Trimming took 5 bases from V and 2 from J; bases not matched to a gene: 5. Per the germline V gene, CDR1 is SEHNR and CDR2 is FQNEAQ (reference sequence). This CDR3 spans 15 amino acids. CDR3 sequence: CASSQGTGAYNEQFF. CDR3 bases: TGTGCCAGCAGCCAAGGGACAGGTGCCTACAATGAGCAGTTCTTC.